This entry features one T cell receptor (beta chain) sequence. From RNA transcripts, TCR beta CDR3 regions were amplified. Researchers ran a first-round RT-PCR on the TCR CDR3 using the HTBI primer set. TCRdb redid the calling of the multiplex PCR reads with MiXCR, one entry per CDR3 protein. The sample contains roughly 61,000 distinct CDR3 sequences, roughly 50% of which appear only once. The data originate from a study of T cells in Graves' hyperthyroidism and ophthalmopathy. Germline loops: CDR1 MRHNA, CDR2 SNTAGT. The CDR3 is 15 amino acids. V was clipped by 8 bases and J by 3 bases; unmatched bases: 11. Uncontrolled infection, other autoimmune disease, pregnancy or lactation barred patients from enrollment.

Input material: blood. The chain employs TRBV6-4 and TRBJ2-3, with 7 bases matching TRBD2. The sequence was obtained from a woman in her sixties or seventies with Graves' ophthalmopathy. In nucleotides, the CDR3 is TGTGCCAGCGGGGGGGTGGGAGACCCAACAGATACGCAGTATTTT. It translates to CASGGVGDPTDTQYF.